The clone carrying this T cell receptor beta chain has at least ten counts. Antigen specificity is unknown. With duration under 3 months, ophthalmopathy was active: Clinical Activity Score at least 3, NOSPECS at least 4. Patients were excluded for uncontrolled infection, other autoimmune disease, pregnancy or lactation. The record originates from a study of T cells in Graves' hyperthyroidism and ophthalmopathy. Overall study results and limits: Among thyroid clonotypes expanded above 0.001, most also appeared in blood.

CDR1 and CDR2 (germline): SQVTM, ANQGSEA. Trimming cost V 0 bases and J 6 bases; bases outside gene matches: 4. The CDR3 runs 13 residues. Researchers took RNA transcripts and amplified the TCR beta CDR3 regions from them. HTBI primers drove first-round RT-PCR of the TCR CDR3. In TCRdb, the multiplex PCR reads were re-called with MiXCR into one record per CDR3 protein. Here the sample spans hundreds of thousands of distinct CDR3 sequences, roughly 15% being singletons. This sequence was found in a woman between 40 and 55 years old with Graves' ophthalmopathy. This chain links TRBV29-1 with TRBJ1-2; TRBD1 matches at 7 bases. Sequenced sample: blood. DNA of the CDR3: TGCAGCGTTGAAGACAGGGGGTTGGATGGCTACACCTTC. This translates into CSVEDRGLDGYTF.